This T cell receptor (beta chain) was captured in a study of cytomegalovirus exposure and HLA in healthy donors. In germline, CDR1 is MNHEY, CDR2 SMNVEV (reference sequence). This CDR3 is built from 16 residues. The V segment lost 2 bases and the J segment 2 bases; nucleotides outside the gene matches: 6. Sequencing was performed with immunoSEQ multiplex PCR; in TCRdb, only in-frame clones are kept and a portion is missing. Here the sample spans 150,000 to 200,000 clones, about nine tenths being singletons. The TCR was taken from a man between 25 and 39 years old in good health and CMV-seropositive. The specimen was PBMCs. This chain connects TRBV27 to TRBJ2-5; 9 bases line up with TRBD2. The CDR3 sequence: CASSLRAGGGQETQYF. CDR3 DNA: TGTGCCAGCAGTTTACGAGCGGGAGGCGGACAAGAGACCCAGTACTTC.